The 4 T cell receptor beta chains listed next were all sequenced from one sample in a study of blood T cell repertoires in COVID-19. Clones were read by immunoSEQ multiplex PCR, and TCRdb kept only the in-frame ones, dropping some. Here the sample spans about 150,000 clones, 65% to 80% being singletons. What was sequenced was PBMCs or T cells enriched from blood (not recorded which). The receptors come from a woman between 70 and 85 years old in a cohort exposed to, infected with or recovered from COVID-19 (not recorded which).

CDR3 sequence (DNA): TGTGCCAGCCTCTTCCGAAACACCATATATTTT. It specifies CASLFRNTIYF. This rearrangement joins TRBV28 to TRBJ1-3, with D unresolved. Trimming removed 8 bases at V and 5 bases at J, with 7 bases between. The CDR3 contains 11 residues. Germline CDR1 MDHEN, CDR2 SYDVKM.

This clone was seen only once. CDR3 nucleotides: TGTGCCAGCAGCCCACGACAGAGGACAGATACGCAGTATTTT. It encodes CASSPRQRTDTQYF. The rearrangement uses TRBV9 and TRBJ2-3; tentative D call: TRBD1 (5 bases). Trimming stripped 4 bases from V and 3 bases from J, with 12 bases between. The CDR3 extends over 14 amino acids. Germline CDR1 is SGDLS and CDR2 is YYNGEE.

This clone showed up just a few times. The chain has TRBV5-1 and TRBJ1-6, with 8 nucleotides matching TRBD1. Per germline, CDR1 SGHRS and CDR2 YFSETQ. The CDR3 totals 18 residues. The ends lost 0 bases at V and 3 bases at J; junction bases unmatched: 8. DNA of the CDR3: TGCGCCAGCAGCTTGGGATACGCGGACAGGGTCTATAATTCACCCCTCCACTTT. Its protein is CASSLGYADRVYNSPLHF. The whole variable domain, remainder taken from reference TRBV5-1 and TRBJ1-6, is KAGVTQTPRYLIKTRGQQVTLSCSPISGHRSVSWYQQTPGQGLQFLFEYFSETQRNKGNFPGRFSGRQFSNSRSEMNVSTLELGDSALYLCASSLGYADRVYNSPLHFGNGTRLTVT.

This clone was recorded only once. This chain links TRBV18 with TRBJ1-3; 7 bases map to TRBD1. Trimming at V came to 3 bases and at J to 0 bases, leaving 5 bases not matched to a gene. The germline CDR1 and CDR2 sequences are KGHSH and LQKENI. The CDR3 consists of 16 residues. CDR3 region: CASSPIQGSSGNTIYF. The CDR3 nucleotides read TGTGCCAGCTCACCTATACAGGGGAGCTCTGGAAACACCATATATTTT.